This T cell receptor (beta chain) was captured by sequencing in a study of cytomegalovirus exposure and HLA in healthy donors. The germline gives CDR1 SGHRS, CDR2 YFSETQ. This CDR3 comprises 13 residues. V was clipped by 4 bases and J by 4 bases, with 11 bases between them. PCR involved 60 Vbeta and 13 Jbeta primers. The data were produced by immunoSEQ multiplex PCR, yet TCRdb's version contains in-frame clones alone and is incomplete. The repertoire holds about 160,000 clones, with 80% to 90% as singletons. The clonotype originates from a man aged 18-30 years in good health and CMV-seronegative. J is TRBJ2-5 and V is TRBV5-1; maybe TRBD1 (5 bases). The source material was PBMCs. CDR3 amino acids: CASSQGARETQYF. In DNA form, the CDR3 reads TGCGCCAGCAGCCAAGGGGCGCGAGAGACCCAGTACTTC.